The source of this T cell receptor beta chain is a study of cytomegalovirus exposure and HLA in healthy donors. Study findings and constraints: In a later analysis, compared with equally common non-associated chains, HLA-associated beta chains were more expanded.

Trimming stripped 4 bases from V and 6 bases from J, with 15 bases between. The CDR3 sequence is 14 residues long. Germline lookup yields CDR1 ENHRY and CDR2 SYGVKD. This clone has a single count. Antigen unknown. The PCR had 60 Vbeta and 13 Jbeta primers. The assay was immunoSEQ multiplex PCR, and TCRdb's table has in-frame clones only and misses some. The table shows 110,000 to 150,000 clones, with 75% to 80% occurring only once. The V call is TRBV10-3, the J call TRBJ1-2; TRBD1 is a possible D gene (6 bases). The TCR was taken from a male donor in good health and CMV-seronegative. The sample taken for sequencing was PBMCs. In DNA form, the CDR3 reads TGTGCCATCAGTGGGCGGGGGGCCCACAATGGCTACACCTTC. Residues: CAISGRGAHNGYTF.